This T cell receptor (beta chain) came from a study of control samples from healthy donors and cancer patients. Per the germline V gene, CDR1 is KGHSH and CDR2 is LQKENI. This CDR3 spans 14 amino acids. V was clipped by 4 bases and J by 6 bases, with 12 bases between them. The assay was immunoSEQ multiplex PCR, and TCRdb's table has in-frame clones only and misses some. Found here are roughly 190,000 clones, about 91% of them singletons; the top ten hold over 1.5%. This TCR came from a man under 40 in good health. The rearrangement uses TRBV18 and TRBJ1-4; D is possibly TRBD1 (6 bases). Sequencing was carried out using blood. Here the CDR3 DNA reads TGTGCCAGCTCACTTGGAGGGGGATATGAAAAACTGTTTTTT. This gives the protein CASSLGGGYEKLFF.